This TCR beta chain is from a study of CD8+ T cells in alopecia areata (dated by TCRdb to 2016 to 2019). As for the study more broadly: To study T cell clonal expansion in alopecia areata, the researchers applied high-throughput TCRbeta sequencing to both the C3H/HeJ mouse model and human patients. Amplification of TCRbeta CDR3 regions was done by immunoSEQ multiplex PCR using 35 Vbeta forward primers and 13 Jbeta reverse primers. The RNA source kit depended on sample type: the PAXgene miRNA kit for fixed scalp, the miRNeasy kit for PBMCs, and the RNeasy kit for mouse skin. Scalp tissue and sorted CD4+ and CD8+ peripheral blood T cells from patchy and totalis/universalis alopecia areata patients and from healthy controls were covered by human TCRbeta sequencing. Scalp clonality was compared across normal scalp (n=4), patchy alopecia areata scalp (n=8), and alopecia totalis/universalis scalp (n=8). Overall study outcomes, separate from this receptor: TCR sequences shared between patients were less clear than in mice, possibly partly because of HLA diversity in the patient population. Unlike mouse skin, which is dominated by gammadelta T cells, normal human skin has resident alphabeta T cells that are also sequenced, and this complicates analysis of the scalp TCR repertoire. Compared with normal scalp, lesional scalp, particularly in alopecia totalis/universalis, had higher clonality and more expanded CD8+ clones, which suggests antigenic drive.

The germline V gene gives CDR1 as WSHSY and CDR2 as SAAADI. The CDR3 runs 15 amino acids, cysteine and phenylalanine included. Just CDR3 DNA is preserved here, 45 bases in frame from base 1. The trim is 3 bases for V and 1 base for J, with a gap of 12 bases between the germline ends. The library was prepared using the immunoSEQ multiplex PCR assay. RNA was extracted from all samples and reverse transcribed into cDNA as template for TCR sequencing. SuperScript III was used to make first-strand cDNA, primed with a 2:1 mix of oligo-dT and random hexamers. A synthetic immune receptor repertoire was used to assess amplification bias, and residual bias was removed computationally. As for the authors' bioinformatics: After raw reads were preprocessed to remove errors, the CDR3 was defined following IMGT conventions as running from the conserved cysteine to phenylalanine. Clonality was computed as 1 minus the Shannon entropy, with the entropy normalized by log2 of the number of productive unique TCRs. Whether scalp clones were CD4 or CD8 was inferred by matching scalp TCRbeta sequences against CD4 and CD8 repertoires sorted from blood. Drawn from immuneACCESS, this table holds only the in-frame rearrangements with V and J called that TCRdb kept. Clones are partly lost; checked studies trace under half to an unresolved V gene and leave the rest unexplained. The V and J calls and clone size come from that table; D and trimming were worked out from the DNA. In this sample the table shows 100,000 to 120,000 clones, roughly 60% of which occur a single time. Clones ranked in the top ten supply 20% to 25% of the sample.

Turning to this clone: This receptor's antigen is unknown. Base qualities are missing; no much larger clone stands one base away.

PBMCs were isolated by density centrifugation and stained for CD3, CD4 and CD8, and CD4+ and CD8+ T cells were sorted on a FACSAria. Scalp biopsies and blood samples were provided by unaffected controls. The clonotype was recovered from a human donor in good health. The sequencing sample was made of CD8+ T cells sorted from blood. The receptor chain draws on TRBV10-2 and TRBJ1-1; a weak D assignment points to TRBD1 (6 bases agree). The CDR3 protein: CASSEGRGWNTEAFF. The bases are TGCGCCAGCAGTGAAGGCAGGGGTTGGAACACTGAAGCTTTCTTT.